Below, 23 T cell receptor beta chains from the same sample are listed, as sequenced in a study of tumor-infiltrating lymphocytes in primary liver carcinoma. Synthesis of TCR beta cDNA was carried out from around 540 ng total RNA with a constant-region primer. Slightly modified ARM-PCR with three nested multiplex PCR rounds yielded TCR beta libraries. Each of the first two PCR rounds ran nine to ten cycles with TRBV1-TRBV30 forward and C-beta reverse primers. TCRdb ran MiXCR on the multiplex PCR reads and lists one entry per CDR3 protein. The sample contains some 120,000 distinct CDR3 sequences, roughly three fifths of which appear only once. The study co-extracted DNA and RNA from 20-30 mg of unsorted bulk tissue. Sequenced input: liver tumor tissue from sampling region 1. Subset here: tumor region T1, superior pole. The receptors come from a woman in her sixties or seventies with primary liver carcinoma and hepatitis B virus infection.

A note on this clonotype: One junction end does not reproduce the germline sequence, and a read error may be involved. This chain connects TRBV6-1 to TRBJ2-7; perhaps TRBD1 as D (6 bases). This CDR3 region has 15 residues. Germline V gives CDR1 MNHNS, CDR2 SASEGT. The CDR3 loop is CATSAPDRASYGQYF. The CDR3 nucleotides are TGTGCCACCAGTGCTCCGGACAGAGCCTCCTACGGGCAGTACTTC.

The rearrangement joins TRBV29-1 to TRBJ1-1; a weak D match, TRBD1 (6 bases). Trimming took 7 bases from V and 10 from J, leaving 16 bases between them. This CDR3 has 11 amino acids. Germline V gene data show CDR1 as SQVTM and CDR2 as ANQGSEA. CDR3 in DNA: TGCAGCGCTGTACTAACAGGGTTAGCTTTCTTT. Protein sequence: CSAVLTGLAFF.

The table lists this clonotype with many counts. V usage is TRBV5-4 and J usage is TRBJ2-3; no clear D. With 1 base removed from V and 2 bases from J, the gap between germline ends came to 8 bases. This CDR3 is built from 14 residues. Per the germline V gene, CDR1 is SGHNT and CDR2 is YYREEE (reference sequence). CDR3 protein: CASSLKANTDTQYF. In DNA, the CDR3 is TGTGCCAGCAGCTTGAAAGCTAACACAGATACGCAGTATTTT. Full variable domain (missing parts from reference TRBV5-4 and TRBJ2-3): ETGVTQSPTHLIKTRGQQVTLRCSSQSGHNTVSWYQQALGQGPQFIFQYYREEENGRGNFPPRFSGLQFPNYSSELNVNALELDDSALYLCASSLKANTDTQYFGPGTRLTVL.

A word on this clonotype: Sequence at one end of the junction differs from germline and may be a read error. This rearrangement joins TRBV11-3 to TRBJ2-1; D is undetermined. Germline V gene sequence: CDR1 SGHNT, CDR2 YENEEA. CDR3 length: 14 residues. CDR3 amino acids: CAISLSGNYNEQFF. CDR3 DNA sequence: TGTGCCATCAGCTTATCTGGAAACTACAATGAGCAGTTCTTC. Complete variable domain (other parts from reference TRBV11-3 and TRBJ2-1): EAGVVQSPRYKIIEKKQPVAFWCNPISGHNTLYWYLQNLGQGPELLIRYENEEAVDDSQLPKDRFSAERLKGVDSTLKIQPAELGDSAVYLCAISLSGNYNEQFFGPGTRLTVL.

Remarks on this clonotype: The junction differs from germline at one of its ends, possibly a read error. This rearrangement joins TRBV4-1 to TRBJ1-4; tentative D call: TRBD1 (5 bases). CDR1 and CDR2 (germline): MGHRA, YSYEKL. This CDR3 spans 16 amino acids. For the CDR3, the DNA is TGCGCCAGCAGTCAAGATGGGGCTCTCAAGTGCGGAAAACTGTTTTTT. Amino acid sequence: CASSQDGALKCGKLFF.

V gene TRBV4-2 combines with J gene TRBJ2-3, with 7 bases identical to TRBD2. This CDR3 is 16 amino acids long. Germline V CDR1 and CDR2: LGHNA, YNFKEQ. The J segment lost 1 base and the V segment lost 4 bases, leaving 8 bases of the junction unmatched. The CDR3 coding sequence is TGTGCCAGCAGCCTGGTGAAGGGAGGGTGCACAGATACGCAGTATTTT. Translating it yields CASSLVKGGCTDTQYF.

As regards this clonotype: A much larger clone lies a single base off, so this may be a read error. J is TRBJ2-2 and V is TRBV12-3 or TRBV12-4, with D perhaps given as TRBD1 or TRBD2 (5 bases each). The CDR3 consists of 16 residues. The germline V and J ends were trimmed by 4 bases and 4 bases, with 16 bases remaining between them. DNA of the CDR3: TGTGCCAGCAGTTGGGTTGTCGGGACGGGCACCGGGGAGCTGTTTTTT. Encoded protein: CASSWVVGTGTGELFF.

Comment on this clonotype: One base away lies a much larger clone, so this may be a sequencing read error. The chain links TRBV6-1 to TRBJ1-2; weak D call: TRBD1 (6 bases). Germline CDR1 is MNHNS and CDR2 is SASEGT. This CDR3 has 13 residues. CDR3 sequence reads: CASSTRDIRGYAF. CDR3 DNA: TGTGCCAGCAGTACCCGGGACATTAGAGGCTACGCCTTC.

In the case of this clonotype: A much larger clone differs from this one at a single base, so this may be a read error. The genes are TRBV29-1 and TRBJ2-3; the D gene is possibly TRBD1 (5 bases). The CDR3 has 13 amino acids. Germline CDR1 reads SQVTM; CDR2 reads ANQGSEA. The DNA of the CDR3 is TGCAGCGCCACCTATTCCTTCACAGGTACGCAGTATTTT. Protein: CSATYSFTGTQYF.

About this clonotype: This is likely a read error, given that the CDR3 carries no conserved phenylalanine or tryptophan at its end. This chain connects TRBV30 to TRBJ2-7; TRBD2 matches at 9 bases. The germline CDR1 and CDR2 sequences are GTSNPN and SVGIG (reference sequence). Germline trimming cut 2 bases from V and 7 bases from J; bases unmatched to any gene: 9. The CDR3 consists of 14 residues. For the CDR3, the DNA is TGTGCCTGGAGTACGTCAGCGGGAGGAAAAGAGCAGTACTCC. This translates into CAWSTSAGGKEQYS.

Concerning this clonotype itself: Mismatch with germline at one junction end may stem from a read error. The CDR3 protein is CASSLGNLQDTQFF. The CDR3 DNA reads as TGTGCCAGCAGCTTAGGAAACCTTCAAGATACGCAGTTTTTT. The chain couples TRBV11-2 to TRBJ2-3; D is ambiguous. Germline lookup yields CDR1 SGHAT and CDR2 FQNNGV. CDR3 length: 14 residues. The complete variable domain, with remaining parts taken from reference TRBV11-2 and TRBJ2-3, reads EAGVAQSPRYKIIEKRQSVAFWCNPISGHATLYWYQQILGQGPKLLIQFQNNGVVDDSQLPKDRFSAERLKGVDSTLKIQPAKLEDSAVYLCASSLGNLQDTQFFGPGTRLTVL.

About this clonotype: The germline gene is not matched at one end of the junction; a read error may be the cause. The chain is built from TRBV11-2 and TRBJ2-2, with D perhaps assigned TRBD1 or TRBD2 (5 bases each). Germline V gene sequence: CDR1 SGHAT, CDR2 FQNNGV. The CDR3 runs 13 residues. For the CDR3, the DNA is TGTGCAAGCAGCTTAGAGGGGACCGGGGAGCAGTTTTTT. It specifies CASSLEGTGEQFF.

Comments on this clonotype: Germline and junction disagree at one end, which may indicate a read error. The rearrangement uses TRBV11-2 and TRBJ1-1; a weak D match, TRBD1 (5 bases). Germline values: CDR1 SGHAT, CDR2 FQNNGV. The CDR3 is 15 residues long. DNA for the CDR3: TGTGCCAGCAACTTCCAGGGCCTGATGAACACCGAAGCTTTCTTT. As protein: CASNFQGLMNTEAFF. The variable domain in full, completed from reference TRBV11-2 and TRBJ1-1, reads EAGVAQSPRYKIIEKRQSVAFWCNPISGHATLYWYQQILGQGPKLLIQFQNNGVVDDSQLPKDRFSAERLKGVDSTLKIQPAKLEDSAVYLCASNFQGLMNTEAFFGQGTRLTVV.

The chain joins TRBV11-2 to TRBJ1-1; a weak D match, TRBD1 (6 bases). The CDR3 is 13 residues long. The ends were cut back, 3 bases at V and 12 bases at J, with 17 bases in the middle. Germline V lookup: CDR1 SGHAT, CDR2 FQNNGV. The chain's CDR3 is CASSLGGGSETFF. The CDR3 DNA reads as TGTGCCAGCAGCTTGGGAGGGGGGAGCGAAACTTTCTTT.

This clonotype appeared once. The chain couples TRBV14 to TRBJ1-3; D gene unclear. This CDR3 has 16 residues. Trimming shortened V by 0 bases and J by 0 bases, and 9 bases separated the two germline ends. The germline V gene encodes CDR1 SGHDN and CDR2 FVKESK. CDR3 sequence reads: CASSQDQAASGNTIYF. In nucleotides, the CDR3 is TGTGCCAGCAGCCAAGATCAGGCGGCCTCTGGAAACACCATATATTTT.

As regards this clonotype: It may be a read error: a sequence one base away is much more abundant. The chain is built from TRBV10-2 and TRBJ2-3, with 7 bases that match TRBD2. Germline-derived CDR1 and CDR2 are WSHSY and SAAADI. The CDR3 sequence is 12 residues long. V gave up 10 bases and J gave up 4 bases; unmatched junction bases: 5. The CDR3 coding sequence is TGCGCCAACAGCGGGACCGCAGATACGCAGTATTTT. It is translated as CANSGTADTQYF.

About this clonotype itself: One end of the junction fails to match germline, which may point to a read error. This rearrangement joins TRBV11-2 to TRBJ1-2, with D uncertain. This CDR3 is built from 15 residues. CDR1 SGHAT and CDR2 FQNNGV come from the germline V gene. The CDR3 is CASSLEGASGGGYAF. The CDR3 DNA is TGTGCTAGCAGCTTAGAGGGTGCCAGTGGCGGTGGCTACGCCTTC.

A note on this clonotype: It is likely a read error, because the conserved phenylalanine at the end of the CDR3 is missing. This rearrangement joins TRBV10-3 to TRBJ2-7; 8 bases agree with TRBD2. Germline assignment: CDR1 ENHRY and CDR2 SYGVKD. The CDR3 runs to 15 residues. DNA for the CDR3: TGTGCCATCAGTGAGTCGATGACTAGCGCCTACGAACAGTACTCC. Amino acid sequence: CAISESMTSAYEQYS.

This clonotype has just a few counts. A read error may explain this, as a much larger clone is one base away. This chain links TRBV7-9 with TRBJ2-5, with D perhaps matching TRBD2 (5 bases). This CDR3 is built from 13 residues. Germline CDR1 is SEHNR and CDR2 is FQNEAQ (reference sequence). Here the CDR3 reads CVSSPRESETQYF. CDR3 DNA sequence: TGTGTCAGCAGCCCAAGGGAGAGCGAGACCCAGTACTTC.

A word on this clonotype: One end of the junction varies from germline; a read error may be responsible. The chain links TRBV11-3 to TRBJ2-1; a weak D match, TRBD2 (5 bases). The CDR3 runs to 13 residues. The germline CDR1 and CDR2 sequences are SGHNT and YENEEA. The CDR3 nucleotides read TGCGCCAACAGTGCCGGGGACTACAATGAGCAGTTCTTC. It translates to CANSAGDYNEQFF.

With respect to this clonotype: A read error may account for a junction end that differs from germline. This chain links TRBV29-1 with TRBJ2-5; tentatively, D is TRBD1 (5 bases). The CDR3 totals 13 residues. CDR1 and CDR2 from the germline V gene are SQVTM and ANQGSEA. For the CDR3, the DNA is TGCAGCGTTGAGGTTGGGGCCCAAGAGACCCGGTACTTC. Translating it yields CSVEVGAQETRYF.

This clonotype was recorded a few times. The chain links TRBV12-3 or TRBV12-4 to TRBJ2-7, with 9 bases matching TRBD2. The V and J ends lost 7 bases and 3 bases, in that order; junction bases with no gene match: 4. The CDR3 extends over 13 amino acids. CDR3 residues: CASKEAGGYEQYF. CDR3 DNA: TGTGCCAGCAAGGAAGCGGGAGGCTACGAGCAGTACTTC.

Details on this clonotype: At one end, the junction sequence differs from germline, possibly due to a read error. J is TRBJ1-2 and V is TRBV6-6; D gene uncertain. This CDR3 region has 16 residues. CDR1 and CDR2 from the germline V gene are MNHNY and SVGAGI (reference sequence). CDR3 amino acids: CASSYSSGRIGYGYTF. For the CDR3, the DNA is TGTGCCAGTAGTTACTCGAGTGGCAGAATTGGTTATGGCTACACCTTC.